The rows below give T cell receptor beta chains drawn from one sample of a study of shared clonotypes between healthy human individuals. Sequenced by immunoSEQ multiplex PCR; TCRdb stores in-frame clones only, minus some. The repertoire holds roughly 1,100,000 clones, about 75% seen once, with nearly 1.5% in the top ten. The specimen sequenced was memory CD4+ T cells sorted from blood. Receptors originate from a man aged 18-30 years in good health. Each CDR3 is given with its conserved first and last residue. D genes are given only for firm matches. Where a row states a size, it is once, few, many or the class of an expanded clone; other rows omit it.

>TRBV11-2|-|-|TRBJ2-5
CASSFNWETQYF
TGTGCCAGCAGCTTTAATTGGGAGACCCAGTACTTC
>TRBV4-1|-|-|TRBJ2-3
CASSLSLGQSTDTQYF
TGCGCCAGCAGCCTTAGTCTAGGACAGAGCACAGATACGCAGTATTTT
>TRBV19|-|-|TRBJ2-2
CASKPRVALGRTGELFF
TGTGCCAGTAAGCCCCGGGTGGCTCTGGGGAGAACCGGGGAGCTGTTTTTT
>TRBV5-6|-|-|TRBJ2-5
CTSTSGTQETQYF
TGTACCAGCACGTCGGGGACTCAAGAGACCCAGTACTTC
>TRBV19|few|-|TRBJ1-5
CAILPEHQTLKGQPQHF
TGTGCCATACTACCCGAACACCAGACATTGAAGGGTCAGCCCCAGCATTTT
>TRBV19|-|TRBD1|TRBJ1-2
CASSTTGYNNYGYTF
TGTGCCAGTAGTACGACAGGGTACAATAACTATGGCTACACCTTC
>TRBV5-4|once|-|TRBJ2-3
CASSLATQDTQYF
TGTGCCAGCAGCTTGGCCACGCAAGATACGCAGTATTTT
>TRBV28|many|-|TRBJ1-4
CASSGWGGGEKLFF
TGTGCCAGCAGTGGTTGGGGGGGCGGCGAAAAACTGTTTTTT
>TRBV29-1|-|TRBD2|TRBJ2-3
CSVWTSGRVADTQYF
TGCAGCGTTTGGACTAGCGGGAGAGTGGCAGATACGCAGTATTTT
>TRBV6-1|-|-|TRBJ1-5
CASSSNQPQHF
TGTGCCAGCAGTAGCAATCAGCCCCAGCATTTT
>TRBV10-3|-|TRBD1|TRBJ2-3
CATSGGRADTQYF
TGTGCCACCTCAGGGGGTCGGGCAGATACGCAGTATTTT
>TRBV2|-|-|TRBJ1-5
CASAQFSGTLGQPQHF
TGTGCCAGCGCCCAGTTTTCCGGGACGCTCGGCCAGCCCCAGCATTTT
>TRBV5-6|-|-|TRBJ1-2
CASSLDDYGYTF
TGTGCCAGCAGCTTAGACGACTATGGCTACACCTTC
>TRBV27|few|-|TRBJ2-6
CASSLLHLSGANVLTF
TGTGCCAGCAGTTTATTACACCTCTCTGGGGCCAACGTCCTGACTTTC
>TRBV28|-|TRBD1|TRBJ1-5
CASRPAASGGGQPQHF
TGTGCCAGCAGACCCGCCGCCTCAGGGGGAGGTCAGCCCCAGCATTTT
>TRBV27|-|-|TRBJ2-6
CASSLRASGANVLTF
TGTGCCAGCAGTTTAAGGGCCTCTGGGGCCAACGTCCTGACTTTC
>TRBV10-1|few|-|TRBJ1-2
CASSGEGLNYVYTF
TGCGCCAGCAGTGGGGAAGGGCTGAACTATGTCTACACCTTC
>TRBV27|-|TRBD1|TRBJ2-1
CASSPLTGGSNEQFF
TGTGCCAGCAGTCCCTTGACAGGGGGGTCAAATGAGCAGTTCTTC
>TRBV25-1|few|TRBD2|TRBJ2-5
CASSEAASGRAFETQYF
TGTGCCAGCAGTGAGGCGGCTAGCGGGAGGGCCTTCGAGACCCAGTACTTC
>TRBV20-1|-|-|TRBJ2-1
CSASGYNEQFF
TGCAGTGCTAGCGGTTACAATGAGCAGTTCTTC
>TRBV27|-|-|TRBJ2-2
CASSRVGGELFF
TGTGCCAGCAGCAGGGTTGGCGGGGAGCTGTTTTTT
>TRBV6-5|-|-|TRBJ1-6
CASSEFMGRSLHF
TGTGCCAGCAGTGAATTTATGGGACGGAGCCTCCACTTT
>TRBV30|-|TRBD2|TRBJ2-1
CAWSRGPGGSKNEQFF
TGTGCCTGGAGTCGGGGCCCGGGCGGGAGTAAGAATGAGCAGTTCTTC
>TRBV5-6|-|TRBD1|TRBJ2-1
CASSSRTGLFYNEQFF
TGTGCCAGCAGCTCGAGGACAGGGCTATTCTACAATGAGCAGTTCTTC
>TRBV6-5|-|-|TRBJ1-1
CASSYSGGITEAFF
TGTGCCAGCAGTTACTCAGGGGGTATCACTGAAGCTTTCTTT
>TRBV5-4|-|TRBD2|TRBJ2-1
CASTGLAGAGDEQFF
TGTGCGTCCACCGGACTAGCGGGAGCTGGTGATGAGCAGTTCTTC
>TRBV30|-|-|TRBJ1-2
CAWQTTGQSNYGYTF
TGTGCCTGGCAGACTACAGGGCAATCTAACTATGGCTACACCTTC
>TRBV27|-|-|TRBJ2-4
CASRSTQILAKNIQYF
TGTGCCAGCAGATCTACACAAATACTAGCCAAAAACATTCAGTACTTC
>TRBV5-4|-|-|TRBJ2-1
CASSITGFSYNEQFF
TGTGCCAGCAGCATCACAGGGTTCTCCTACAATGAGCAGTTCTTC
>TRBV6-5|-|-|TRBJ1-2
CASSLVGPKYGYTF
TGTGCCAGCAGTCTAGTCGGCCCAAAGTATGGCTACACCTTC
>TRBV5-1|-|-|TRBJ2-5
CASSLAIGGETQYF
TGCGCCAGCAGCTTGGCCATCGGAGGAGAGACCCAGTACTTC
>TRBV5-6|-|TRBD2|TRBJ2-3
CASSISGRGTDTQYF
TGTGCCAGCAGCATTAGCGGGCGGGGCACAGATACGCAGTATTTT
>TRBV5-1|-|TRBD1|TRBJ1-1
CASGVQGVGNTEAFF
TGCGCCAGCGGCGTACAGGGGGTCGGGAACACTGAAGCTTTCTTT
>TRBV6-1|-|-|TRBJ1-5
CASSPVSGVMEPQHF
TGTGCCAGCAGCCCAGTTTCCGGGGTCATGGAGCCCCAGCATTTT
>TRBV14|-|TRBD1|TRBJ2-2
CASSPILRGQDTGELFF
TGTGCCAGCAGCCCCATCCTGAGGGGGCAGGACACCGGGGAGCTGTTTTTT
>TRBV9|once|-|TRBJ2-5
CASSVGLTSEDQETQYF
TGTGCCAGCAGCGTAGGTTTGACTAGTGAAGACCAAGAGACCCAGTACTTC
>TRBV19|few|TRBD1|TRBJ1-2
CASSIPSGGTGGYTF
TGTGCCAGTAGTATCCCCTCAGGGGGTACTGGAGGCTACACCTTC
>TRBV10-2|-|-|TRBJ2-7
CASTQAASYEQYF
TGCGCCAGCACCCAAGCCGCCTCCTACGAGCAGTACTTC
>TRBV7-3|-|-|TRBJ1-1
CASSPGRNTEAFF
TGTGCCAGCAGCCCGGGGCGGAACACTGAAGCTTTCTTT
>TRBV28|-|-|TRBJ2-7
CASRWTGDYEQYF
TGTGCCAGCAGGTGGACCGGGGACTACGAGCAGTACTTC
>TRBV5-4|few|-|TRBJ1-2
CATDMGDYGYTF
TGTGCCACCGACATGGGGGACTATGGCTACACCTTC
>TRBV11-2|-|TRBD1|TRBJ2-1
CASSVGTGSNNEQFF
TGTGCCAGCAGCGTGGGGACAGGGTCTAACAATGAGCAGTTCTTC
>TRBV6-1|-|-|TRBJ2-6
CASSQSGANVLTF
TGTGCCAGCAGTCAATCTGGGGCCAACGTCCTGACTTTC
>TRBV5-6|-|TRBD1|TRBJ2-7
CAKGQTLYEQYF
TGTGCCAAGGGACAGACTCTCTACGAGCAGTACTTC
>TRBV5-1|-|TRBD2|TRBJ2-1
CASSLGLAVYNEQFF
TGCGCCAGCAGCTTAGGACTAGCGGTTTACAATGAGCAGTTCTTC
>TRBV11-1|-|-|TRBJ2-2
CASSVDQVGDTGELFF
TGTGCCAGCAGCGTTGACCAGGTCGGAGACACCGGGGAGCTGTTTTTT
>TRBV7-9|-|TRBD2|TRBJ2-7
CASSLSGTSSYEQYF
TGTGCCAGCAGCTTAAGTGGGACTAGTTCCTACGAGCAGTACTTC
>TRBV11-2|-|TRBD1|TRBJ1-2
CASSFDRALGGYTF
TGTGCCAGCAGCTTCGACAGGGCCCTAGGGGGCTACACCTTC
>TRBV9|many|TRBD1|TRBJ1-1
CASSPRQGRMNTEAFF
TGTGCCAGCAGCCCCCGACAGGGTAGGATGAACACTGAAGCTTTCTTT
>TRBV7-7|-|-|TRBJ1-5
CASRDPGDAEGPQHF
TGTGCTAGCAGGGACCCCGGAGATGCCGAGGGGCCCCAGCATTTT
>TRBV18|-|-|TRBJ1-1
CASSPQGGTEAFF
TGTGCCAGCTCACCACAGGGTGGTACTGAAGCTTTCTTT
>TRBV9|-|-|TRBJ2-1
CASSPGGGYYNEQFF
TGTGCCAGCAGCCCCGGAGGGGGCTACTACAATGAGCAGTTCTTC
>TRBV29-1|-|-|TRBJ2-7
CSVDSGTTYEQYF
TGCAGCGTTGATTCCGGGACAACTTACGAGCAGTACTTC
>TRBV5-1|few|-|TRBJ2-1
CASSLGAAYNEQFF
TGCGCCAGCAGCTTGGGTGCAGCCTACAATGAGCAGTTCTTC